This TCR beta chain derives from a study of T cells after posttransplantation cyclophosphamide. Here immunoSEQ multiplex PCR was the method, and the copy in TCRdb shows in-frame clones only, minus some. The sample consists of 11,000 or so clones, approximately 2% of them appearing once. Cyclophosphamide on days +3 and +4 followed busulfan-fludarabine conditioning and a marrow graft. The V gene's germline CDR1 is SGHTA and CDR2 FQGTGA. V lost 2 bases to trimming and J lost 4 bases; unmatched junction nucleotides: 2. The CDR3 is made up of 14 amino acids. The rearrangement uses TRBV7-3 and TRBJ2-3; 8 positions match TRBD1. Specimen: PBMCs, collected after allogeneic stem cell transplant with posttransplant cyclophosphamide. The clonotype comes from a young adult male patient who received an allogeneic stem cell transplant from a related donor, was CMV-positive, and had no GVHD. Some T cells may be supplied by the graft donor. The CDR3: CASSLSGGADTQYF. Written as DNA, the CDR3 is TGTGCCAGCAGCTTATCAGGGGGCGCAGATACGCAGTATTTT.